This entry describes one T cell receptor beta chain. Its matching antigen is unknown. This entry belongs to a study of Graves' ophthalmopathy and Graves' hyperthyroidism. Overall study findings and caveats: Appearing in blood as well were most expanded thyroid clonotypes above 0.001 frequency.

Those donors who had ophthalmopathy presented with moderate-to-severe activity, a CAS of ≥3, a NOSPECS of ≥4 and a duration under 3 months. Among the exclusions were patients with other autoimmune diseases, uncontrolled infections, pregnancy or lactation. V was pared by 6 bases and J by 3 bases, with 17 bases between. This CDR3 comprises 15 residues. Transcripts of RNA were the source for amplifying TCR beta CDR3 regions. HTBI primers were used in a first-round RT-PCR, which preceded a second-round multiplex PCR. From the multiplex PCR reads, TCRdb called clonotypes with MiXCR, one entry per CDR3 protein. The repertoire consists of about 160,000 distinct CDR3 sequences, with 30% to 45% occurring once and the leading ten covering around 5.8%.

The specimen sequenced was peripheral blood. This receptor was identified in a woman in her 40s with Graves' ophthalmopathy. The chain has TRBV12-3 or TRBV12-4 and TRBJ1-1; D may be TRBD1 (6 bases). This CDR3 is CASRVNRVVDTEAFF. CDR3 in DNA: TGTGCCAGCAGAGTAAACAGGGTCGTCGACACTGAAGCTTTCTTT.